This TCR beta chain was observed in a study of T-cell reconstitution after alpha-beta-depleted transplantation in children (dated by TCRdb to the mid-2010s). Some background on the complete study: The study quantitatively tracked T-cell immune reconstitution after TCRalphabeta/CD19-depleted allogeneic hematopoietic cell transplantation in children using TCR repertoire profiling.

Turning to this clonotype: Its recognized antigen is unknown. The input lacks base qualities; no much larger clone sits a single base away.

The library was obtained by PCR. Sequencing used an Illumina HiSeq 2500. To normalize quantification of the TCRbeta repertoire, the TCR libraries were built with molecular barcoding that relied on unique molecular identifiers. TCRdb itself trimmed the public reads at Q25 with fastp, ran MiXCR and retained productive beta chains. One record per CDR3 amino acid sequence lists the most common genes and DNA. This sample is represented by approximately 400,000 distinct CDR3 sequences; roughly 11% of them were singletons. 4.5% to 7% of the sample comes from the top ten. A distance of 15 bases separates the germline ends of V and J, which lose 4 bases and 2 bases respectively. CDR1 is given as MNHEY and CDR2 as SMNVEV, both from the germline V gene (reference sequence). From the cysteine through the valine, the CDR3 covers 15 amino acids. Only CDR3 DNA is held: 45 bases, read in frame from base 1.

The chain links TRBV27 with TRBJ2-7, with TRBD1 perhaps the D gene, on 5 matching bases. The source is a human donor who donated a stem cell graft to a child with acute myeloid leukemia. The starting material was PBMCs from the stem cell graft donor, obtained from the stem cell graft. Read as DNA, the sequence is TGTGCCAGCAGTTCCCAGACAGTCCCTCCCTACGAGCAGTACGTC. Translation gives CASSSQTVPPYEQYV.